This is a list of T cell receptor beta chains from one sample in a study of radiotherapy plus CTLA-4 blockade in lung cancer. Sequenced by immunoSEQ multiplex PCR; TCRdb stores in-frame clones only, minus some. Of around 65,000 clones in the sample, approximately 75% are singletons; the top ten hold 3.5% to 4.5%. Sequences were derived from peripheral blood, sampled from a patient treated with radiotherapy plus ipilimumab. These receptors were obtained from a human donor with non-small cell lung cancer who had a complete response to radiotherapy plus ipilimumab. Each CDR3 is given with its conserved first and last residue. The order of the fields is CDR3 length, D gene, clone size, V gene, J gene, CDR3 protein, CDR3 DNA. D genes are given only for firm matches. The listing skips clone size in some rows; elsewhere it reads once, few, many or a size class.

>14|NA|once|TRBV12-5|TRBJ1-2
CASGSTTSNYGYTF
TGTGCTAGTGGCTCCACGACATCTAACTATGGCTACACCTTC
>14|NA|NA|TRBV9|TRBJ1-6
CASSVVQDNSPLHF
TGTGCCAGCAGCGTAGTACAGGATAATTCACCCCTCCACTTT
>14|NA|once|TRBV29-1|TRBJ1-2
CSVESDQGNYGYTF
TGCAGCGTTGAAAGCGACCAGGGTAACTATGGCTACACCTTC
>15|TRBD1|NA|TRBV10-2|TRBJ2-7
CASSESRQGADEQYF
TGCGCCAGCAGTGAGTCAAGACAGGGGGCGGACGAGCAGTACTTC
>15|TRBD2|NA|TRBV27|TRBJ2-2
CASSSGLAGTGELFF
TGTGCCAGCAGTTCGGGACTAGCGGGGACCGGGGAGCTGTTTTTT
>15|TRBD1|once|TRBV7-2|TRBJ2-1
CASSRDRGSYNEQFF
TGTGCCAGCAGCAGGGACAGGGGATCCTACAATGAGCAGTTCTTC
>15|NA|NA|TRBV30|TRBJ1-5
CAWSVGGNSNQPQHF
TGTGCCTGGAGTGTAGGGGGAAATAGCAATCAGCCCCAGCATTTT
>17|NA|few|TRBV27|TRBJ2-4
CASSPWTDDLAKNIQYF
TGTGCCAGCAGTCCATGGACGGATGATCTAGCCAAAAACATTCAGTACTTC
>13|NA|NA|TRBV14|TRBJ1-1
CASSQDLRAGAFF
TGTGCCAGCAGCCAAGATCTAAGGGCGGGGGCTTTCTTT
>14|TRBD2|NA|TRBV5-1|TRBJ2-7
CASSPGLPSHEQYF
TGCGCCAGCAGCCCGGGACTACCTTCTCACGAGCAGTACTTC
>13|NA|NA|TRBV10-3|TRBJ1-2
CAISDGPNYGYTF
TGTGCCATCAGTGACGGACCTAACTATGGCTACACCTTC
>18|TRBD1|NA|TRBV27|TRBJ2-5
CASSSRDRGRSLKETQYF
TGTGCCAGCAGTTCCCGGGACAGGGGGCGCAGTCTTAAAGAGACCCAGTACTTC
>14|NA|NA|TRBV11-3|TRBJ2-2
CASSLEGFGGELFF
TGTGCCAGCAGCTTAGAGGGGTTCGGCGGGGAGCTGTTTTTT
>16|TRBD1|few|TRBV4-1|TRBJ1-1
CASSQGRTGRNTEAFF
TGCGCCAGCAGCCAAGGGCGGACAGGGCGGAACACTGAAGCTTTCTTT
>13|NA|NA|TRBV2|TRBJ2-1
CASSRTPYNEQFF
TGTGCCAGCAGTAGGACTCCTTACAATGAGCAGTTCTTC
>14|NA|NA|TRBV30|TRBJ1-2
CAWSGRGRGYGYTF
TGTGCCTGGAGTGGTCGGGGCCGGGGCTATGGCTACACCTTC
>13|NA|NA|TRBV7-2|TRBJ2-4
CASSGGPGNIQYF
TGTGCCAGCAGCGGGGGGCCGGGAAACATTCAGTACTTC
>14|NA|NA|TRBV21-1|TRBJ2-2
CASPRRRAEGELFF
TGTGCCAGCCCCCGTCGGAGGGCCGAGGGGGAGCTGTTTTTT
>15|TRBD2|once|TRBV2|TRBJ2-1
CASSVGSGRSAEQFF
TGTGCCAGCAGTGTCGGAAGCGGGAGAAGTGCTGAGCAGTTCTTC
>15|TRBD1|once|TRBV5-8|TRBJ2-1
CASSFDDRASNEQFF
TGTGCCAGCAGCTTTGACGACAGGGCGTCTAATGAGCAGTTCTTC
>15|TRBD2|NA|TRBV18|TRBJ2-1
CASSPLAGDDNEQFF
TGTGCCAGCTCACCGCTAGCGGGAGACGACAATGAGCAGTTCTTC
>13|NA|NA|TRBV5-6|TRBJ1-2
CASSLGGNYGYTF
TGTGCCAGCAGCTTGGGGGGAAATTATGGCTACACCTTC
>18|TRBD2|NA|TRBV4-2|TRBJ2-5
CASSQEVAGGAEGETQYF
TGTGCCAGCAGCCAAGAGGTAGCGGGGGGCGCCGAGGGGGAGACCCAGTACTTC
>15|TRBD1|NA|TRBV5-1|TRBJ2-2
CASSTGTGRAGELFF
TGCGCCAGCAGCACCGGGACAGGGAGGGCCGGGGAGCTGTTTTTT
>14|NA|NA|TRBV7-7|TRBJ2-1
CASSLDRDINEQFF
TGTGCTAGCAGCTTAGACCGGGACATAAATGAGCAGTTCTTC
>13|NA|NA|TRBV5-4|TRBJ2-1
CASSLVSHNEQFF
TGTGCCAGCAGCTTGGTATCCCACAATGAGCAGTTCTTC
>15|TRBD1|NA|TRBV9|TRBJ2-3
CASSAGTASTDTQYF
TGTGCCAGCAGCGCCGGGACAGCTAGCACAGATACGCAGTATTTT
>15|NA|NA|TRBV6-6|TRBJ1-3
CASSYGGEAGNTIYF
TGTGCCAGCAGTTACGGGGGGGAGGCTGGAAACACCATATATTTT
>13|NA|few|TRBV6-1|TRBJ2-1
CASGMGDATEQFF
TGTGCCAGCGGAATGGGGGACGCAACTGAGCAGTTCTTC
>15|NA|few|TRBV18|TRBJ1-1
CASSPEVLGNTEAFF
TGTGCCAGCTCACCAGAAGTTTTGGGGAACACTGAAGCTTTCTTT
>14|TRBD1|NA|TRBV15|TRBJ1-6
CATSRQGRNSPLHF
TGTGCCACCAGCCGACAGGGGAGGAATTCACCCCTCCACTTT
>18|TRBD2|NA|TRBV14|TRBJ2-1
CASSPWTSGGYSYNEQFF
TGTGCCAGCAGCCCTTGGACTAGCGGGGGATATTCCTACAATGAGCAGTTCTTC
>15|NA|once|TRBV7-9|TRBJ1-1
CASSSKPLRGYEAFF
TGTGCCAGCAGCTCGAAGCCTCTCAGAGGGTACGAAGCTTTCTTT
>11|NA|NA|TRBV6-5|TRBJ1-4
CASSAGEKLFF
TGTGCCAGCAGCGCCGGTGAAAAACTGTTTTTT
>15|NA|NA|TRBV28|TRBJ1-5
CASSLAYRNNQPQHF
TGTGCCAGCAGTTTGGCATACCGGAACAATCAGCCCCAGCATTTT
>13|NA|few|TRBV19|TRBJ2-2
CASRKGNTGELFF
TGTGCCAGTAGAAAAGGGAACACCGGGGAGCTGTTTTTT
>13|TRBD1|NA|TRBV6-1|TRBJ1-6
CASLPTGDSPLHF
TGTGCCAGCCTCCCCACAGGGGATTCACCCCTCCACTTT
>16|TRBD1|NA|TRBV5-1|TRBJ2-7
CASSLVDARGRTEQYF
TGCGCCAGCAGCTTGGTCGATGCCAGGGGGCGTACCGAGCAGTACTTC
>15|NA|NA|TRBV9|TRBJ2-2
CASSVSPYNTGELFF
TGTGCCAGCAGCGTTTCTCCTTACAACACCGGGGAGCTGTTTTTT
>13|NA|NA|TRBV29-1|TRBJ2-5
CSAQGGIVETQYF
TGCAGCGCCCAGGGGGGTATAGTTGAGACCCAGTACTTC
>11|NA|NA|TRBV11-2|TRBJ2-7
CASSSGREQYF
TGTGCCAGCAGCTCGGGACGCGAGCAGTACTTC
>13|NA|NA|TRBV10-1|TRBJ2-7
CASSDSGEHEQYF
TGCGCCAGCAGTGATTCGGGGGAACACGAGCAGTACTTC